There are a few counts of the clone carrying this T cell receptor (beta chain). The antigen is not known. The CDR3 is made up of 10 amino acids. Looked up from germline, CDR1 is DFQATT and CDR2 is SNEGSKA (reference sequence). The germline V and J ends were trimmed by 5 bases and 7 bases, with 8 bases remaining between them. Primers used in a second PCR of about 6 to 11 cycles were a sample-barcoded 5' primer and a J-beta primer mix. TCRdb redid the calling of the 5' RACE reads with MiXCR, one entry per CDR3 protein. The data hold hundreds of thousands of distinct CDR3 sequences, with roughly 25% observed a single time. The source of the sample is a study of blood T cells in healthy people across ages. Study-wide findings and caveats: CMV status of donors was not determined, possibly confounding expanded clonotype changes. Aged donors had fewer naive CD4+ cells and lower diversity than long-lived donors. Diversity estimates drawn from one million T cells were deemed underestimates. The fall in TCR beta diversity per million T cells was roughly linear with age.

These data also formed part of another study, on T cells of mothers and their children.

V and J are TRBV20-1 and TRBJ1-2, with D possibly matching TRBD1 (6 bases). The TCR sequence derives from a boy younger than 18 in good health. The sequenced material came from blood. The CDR3 region has the DNA TGCAGTGCTTACAGGGCTGGCTACACCTTC. Translation gives CSAYRAGYTF.